The present entry profiles one T cell receptor beta chain with its context. Its antigen is unknown. The data originate from a study of beta chain features in type 1 diabetes. General study results and limits: Here, the possible influence of HLA type (on TCRB rearrangement) remained unresolved. Researchers reported that naive, central memory and Treg TCRB repertoires appeared more similar in patients than in healthy donors. The study found moderately but significantly shorter TCRB CDR3s in all four CD4+ subsets of Type 1 diabetes patients. PCR might preferentially amplify shorter templates, equally in patients and controls.

V lost 1 base, J lost 5 bases, and 10 bases stayed unmatched. Germline CDR1 GTSNPN, CDR2 SVGIG (reference sequence). CDR3 size: 16 residues. What was sequenced were expressed TCRB transcripts, since all of the isolated RNA had been reverse transcribed. Assay: immunoSEQ multiplex PCR; the TCRdb copy retains only in-frame clones and omits some. The top ten hold around 0.044% of the sample, which has roughly 380,000 clones, about 20% seen once. What was sequenced was naive CD4+ T cells from blood. The source of this sequence is a woman younger than 30 in good health. The gene calls are TRBV30 and TRBJ2-1, with TRBD2 matching 8 bases. CDR3 region: CAWSARVLAGNNEQFF. The CDR3 DNA follows: TGTGCCTGGAGTGCCAGAGTCCTAGCGGGTAACAATGAGCAGTTCTTC.